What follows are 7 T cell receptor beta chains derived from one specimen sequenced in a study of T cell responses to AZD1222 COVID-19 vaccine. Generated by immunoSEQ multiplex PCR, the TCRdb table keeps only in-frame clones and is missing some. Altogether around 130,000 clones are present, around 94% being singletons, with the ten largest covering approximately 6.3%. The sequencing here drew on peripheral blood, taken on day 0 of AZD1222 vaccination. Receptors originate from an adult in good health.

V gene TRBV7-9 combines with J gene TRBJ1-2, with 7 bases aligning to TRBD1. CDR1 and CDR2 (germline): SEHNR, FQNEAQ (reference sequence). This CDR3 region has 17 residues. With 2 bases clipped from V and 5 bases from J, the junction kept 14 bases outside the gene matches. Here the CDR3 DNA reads TGTGCCAGCAGCTTAAGCCCGGGACAGTTCAAGAGATATGGCTACACCTTC. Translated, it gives CASSLSPGQFKRYGYTF.

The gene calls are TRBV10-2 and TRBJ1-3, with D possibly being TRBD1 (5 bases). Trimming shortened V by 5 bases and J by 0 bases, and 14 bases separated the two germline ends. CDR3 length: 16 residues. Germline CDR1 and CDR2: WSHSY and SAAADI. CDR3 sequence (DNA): TGCGCCAGCAGTCCGGGACTCTACCGCTCTGGAAACACCATATATTTT. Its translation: CASSPGLYRSGNTIYF.

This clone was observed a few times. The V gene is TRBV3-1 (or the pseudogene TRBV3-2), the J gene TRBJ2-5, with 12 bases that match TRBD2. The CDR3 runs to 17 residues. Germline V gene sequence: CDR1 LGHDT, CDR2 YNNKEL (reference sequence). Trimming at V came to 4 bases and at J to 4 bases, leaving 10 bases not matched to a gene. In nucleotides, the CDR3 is TGTGCCAGCAGCCTAGGACTAGCGGGACGATCGGGAGAGACCCAGTACTTC. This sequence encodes CASSLGLAGRSGETQYF.

CDR3 loop: CASGRTANTEAFF. The CDR3 region has the DNA TGTGCCAGCGGGCGGACAGCTAACACTGAAGCTTTCTTT. The chain carries TRBV7-9 and TRBJ1-1, with D possibly being TRBD1 (6 bases). This CDR3 is 13 amino acids long. Germline loops: CDR1 SEHNR, CDR2 FQNEAQ (reference sequence). V lost 8 bases to trimming and J lost 2 bases, with 12 bases between them. Complete variable domain (other parts from reference TRBV7-9 and TRBJ1-1): DTGVSQNPRHKITKRGQNVTFRCDPISEHNRLYWYRQTLGQGPEFLTYFQNEAQLEKSRLLSDRFSAERPKGSFSTLEIQRTEQGDSAMYLCASGRTANTEAFFGQGTRLTVV.

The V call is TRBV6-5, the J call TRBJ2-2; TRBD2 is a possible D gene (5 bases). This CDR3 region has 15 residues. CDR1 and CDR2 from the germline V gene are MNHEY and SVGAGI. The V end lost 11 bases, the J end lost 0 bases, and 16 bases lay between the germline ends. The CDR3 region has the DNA TGTGCCGTGCGGGCAATAGGATCGAACACCGGGGAGCTGTTTTTT. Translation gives CAVRAIGSNTGELFF.

The CDR3 DNA reads TGTGCCAGCAGTATCCTAATCACAGATACGCAGTATTTT. It yields the protein CASSILITDTQYF. The chain couples TRBV27 to TRBJ2-3; D is ambiguous. Trimming pared 5 bases from V and 2 bases from J, leaving 8 bases between. This CDR3 is built from 13 residues. Per germline, CDR1 MNHEY and CDR2 SMNVEV (reference sequence).

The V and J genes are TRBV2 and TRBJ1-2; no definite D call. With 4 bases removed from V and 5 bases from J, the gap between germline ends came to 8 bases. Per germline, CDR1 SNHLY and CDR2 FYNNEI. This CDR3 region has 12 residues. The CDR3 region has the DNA TGTGCCAGCAGTGTCAGCCCGTATGGCTACACCTTC. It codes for CASSVSPYGYTF.